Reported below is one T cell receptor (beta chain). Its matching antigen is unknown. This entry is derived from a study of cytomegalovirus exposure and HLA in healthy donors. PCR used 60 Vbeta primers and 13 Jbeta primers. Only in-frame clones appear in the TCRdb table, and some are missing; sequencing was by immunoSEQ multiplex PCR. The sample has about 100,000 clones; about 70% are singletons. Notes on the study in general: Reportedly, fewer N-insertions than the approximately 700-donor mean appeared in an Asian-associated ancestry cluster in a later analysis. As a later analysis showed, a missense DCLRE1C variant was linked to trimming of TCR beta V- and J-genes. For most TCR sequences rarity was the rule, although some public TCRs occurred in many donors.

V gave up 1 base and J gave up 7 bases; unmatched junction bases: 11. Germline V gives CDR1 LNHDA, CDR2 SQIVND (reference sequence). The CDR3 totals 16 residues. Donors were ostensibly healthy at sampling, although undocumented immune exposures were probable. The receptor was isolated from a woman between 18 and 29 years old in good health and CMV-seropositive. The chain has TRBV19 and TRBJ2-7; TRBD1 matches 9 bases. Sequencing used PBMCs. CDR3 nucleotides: TGTGCCAGTAGTATAGGTTCGGGACAGGGCCTCCTTGAGCAGTACTTC. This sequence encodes CASSIGSGQGLLEQYF.